This T cell receptor beta chain was documented in a study of early T cells in non-severe SARS-CoV-2 infection. On the study more broadly: Chains from this unsorted whole-blood bulk RNA could not be paired. General study findings and limits: Matches to VDJdb favored anti-spike CD8 responses and missed private and CD4 specificities.

Between the trimmed V and J ends, which lost 0 bases and 5 bases, there was a span of 8 bases. Germline V gene sequence: CDR1 WNHNN, CDR2 SYGVQD (reference sequence). The CDR3 has 15 residues. The TCR library protocol was used to attach unique molecular identifiers. These identifiers were attached to individual cDNA molecules. TCRdb re-called the 5' RACE reads with MiXCR, one entry per CDR3 protein. The sample shows roughly 61,000 distinct CDR3 sequences, about 13% of them seen only once. This clonotype was recorded a few times. Its antigen is unknown. This TCR derives from an adult who was a healthcare worker with PCR-confirmed SARS-CoV-2 infection or an uninfected control (not recorded which). Sample: whole blood, taken at baseline. The rearrangement links TRBV10-1 to TRBJ1-6; a weak D match, TRBD1 (6 bases). The CDR3 protein is CASSESRGDNSPLHF. The CDR3 DNA is TGCGCCAGCAGTGAGTCCAGGGGCGATAATTCACCCCTCCACTTT.